This T cell receptor (beta chain) emerged from a study of shared clonotypes between healthy human individuals (dated by TCRdb to about 2020). Notes on the research overall: The cohort comprised two women and a few men aged 18 to 49 years. Per donor, three plates each were used for CD4 naive and CD4 memory, two for CD8 naive, and one for CD8 memory. The study deeply sequenced blood TCR repertoires of about five healthy adults to estimate repertoire size and the extent of clonotype sharing between individuals. Libraries were prepared and TCR repertoires were sequenced by different laboratories using diverse techniques, in order to increase sequencing depth and limit assay-specific biases. Each donor's leukapheresis produced roughly between roughly 0.85 and 9.5 billion PBMCs. Here is what the overall study found, with its caveats: The genetic and exposure-history diversity represented was limited by the small number of donors. Sampling was limited to blood, and TCR repertoires in tissue likely differ from TCR repertoires in blood. Naive subsets generally had larger estimated clonotype richness than memory subsets did. Even with the large sequencing depth, rarefaction of the sorted-subset datasets indicated that sequencing was incomplete. Pairwise subsampling led to the expectation that sequencing depth would affect the degree of clonotype sharing among donors. Sharing across a handful of donors was observed for around 4.8% of naive CD4, over 3% of naive CD8, 2.3% of memory CD4, and approximately 0.41% of memory CD8 clonotypes. Compared with non-shared clonotypes, clonotypes shared by all four sorted-subset donors had higher generation probabilities.

CD8 naive samples were CD45RO-negative cells positively selected for CCR7, giving a CD45RA+CCR7+ population that excluded TemRA cells. Donors were healthy HIV-negative adults with no recently reported acute infections or vaccinations. All donors were Caucasian adults living in Nashville, Tennessee, USA. Blood was obtained by leukapheresis, after which PBMCs were separated by Ficoll-Histopaque density gradient centrifugation and cryopreserved in liquid nitrogen vapor phase. Purity and quantity of every magnetically sorted T cell population were checked by analytical flow cytometry. From each sorted fraction, genomic DNA was isolated and quantified by UV absorbance on a Nanodrop 2000c. On this clone itself: Its antigen specificity is not known. No base-level quality is on record; no much larger clone is a single base apart.

Using the deep immunoSEQ assay, TCR CDR3 regions were amplified from genomic DNA by multiplex PCR. Extracted genomic DNA from each cell subset was spread evenly across all wells of several immunoSEQ 96-well plates, with each plate serving as a replicate. For sorted subsets, around 200 ng genomic DNA, equal to 30,000 or so T cell genomes, was loaded into each replicate PCR. Purified libraries were quantified with a Qubit 3.0 fluorometer, sized on a Bioanalyzer 2100, and re-quantified with the KAPA Library Quantification kit. A separate single-read 150-cycle Illumina NextSeq 550 flow cell was used to sequence each immunoSEQ 96-well plate. Regarding the original processing steps: Because the immunoSEQ output held only junctional sequences and lacked quality scores, the filtering could not match the filtering applied to full-length reads. Sequences were annotated with PyIR, a Python wrapper for IgBLAST v1.9, and V/J genes and CDR3 were assigned using IMGT germline references. Reads were filtered out if the reads had weak V/J assignments (E-value above 1e-6), no CDR3, stop codons, out-of-frame junctions, or ambiguous translated residues. V3J clonotypes were defined as sequences sharing an identical inferred V gene, J gene, and CDR3 amino acid sequence. To compute the percentage overlap between repertoires, the number of shared unique clonotypes was divided by the size of the smaller repertoire. Richness of each repertoire was evaluated using RTK rarefaction, the Chao1 estimator, and Recon v2.1 estimates of unobserved clonotypes. OLGA was used to compute generation probabilities for all TCRbeta clonotypes that the gDNA method yielded from a few donors. The table comes from immuneACCESS by way of TCRdb, which keeps in-frame sequences with V and J called. Part of the clones is missing from these tables; in studies checked, under half for an unresolved V gene and the rest for unknown reasons. V and J calls and clone size are those listed in that table; D and trimming were worked out from the DNA. For this sample the table gives some 2,000,000 clones, of which less than 95% were detected only once. Roughly 1% of the sample rests with the top ten.

The clonotype was recovered from a man aged 18 to 29 in good health. What was sequenced was naive CD8+ T cells sorted from blood. What the cell subset or site label conveys for this sample: CD45RA+CCR7+.

The CDR3 here reads CAWSDPTSGATDTQYF. The nucleotide sequence is TGTGCCTGGAGCGACCCGACTAGCGGGGCCACAGATACGCAGTATTTT. Rearrangement joined TRBV30 to TRBJ2-3, and 11 junction bases match TRBD2. Counted from cysteine to phenylalanine, this CDR3 has 16 amino acids. Here the CDR3 DNA is all that survives: 48 bases in frame from base 1. Relative to germline, V is missing 3 bases and J is missing 2 bases, with 7 bases of the junction outside any gene match. Per the germline V gene (reference sequence), GTSNPN is the CDR1 and SVGIG is the CDR2.